These 22 T cell receptor beta chains were sequenced from one sample in a study of control samples from healthy donors and cancer patients. TCRdb's copy holds only in-frame clones and misses some; the assay was immunoSEQ multiplex PCR. The table has about 410,000 clones, around 90% seen once. Sequencing was performed on PBMCs. These receptors came from a middle-aged man with head and neck cancer.

This chain links TRBV28 with TRBJ2-6; D unclear. CDR3 length: 16 amino acids. The V and J ends lost 6 bases and 0 bases respectively, with 12 bases between them. Germline assignment: CDR1 MDHEN and CDR2 SYDVKM. DNA for the CDR3: TGTGCCAGCAGCCCCCCATGGAACTCTGGGGCCAACGTCCTGACTTTC. Translation: CASSPPWNSGANVLTF.

The V gene is TRBV5-4, the J gene TRBJ2-3; possible D gene TRBD2, 5 bases. Trimming removed 4 bases at V and 1 base at J, with 13 bases between. This CDR3 has 15 residues. Germline-derived CDR1 and CDR2 are SGHNT and YYREEE (reference sequence). The DNA for the CDR3 is TGTGCCAGCAGCCGCCGGGATTCTCGCACAGATACGCAGTATTTT. Its protein is CASSRRDSRTDTQYF.

The chain couples TRBV5-1 to TRBJ1-1, with a tentative D call TRBD1 (6 bases). The CDR3 is made up of 14 amino acids. Trimming removed 4 bases at V and 4 bases at J, with 14 bases between. CDR1 is SGHRS and CDR2 is YFSETQ in the germline V gene. The DNA for the CDR3 is TGCGCCAGCAGCACGGAGACAGGCTTCACTGAAGCTTTCTTT. This codes for CASSTETGFTEAFF.

In regard to this clone: Mismatch with germline at one junction end may stem from a read error. The V and J genes are TRBV5-6 and TRBJ2-3, with 12 bases identical to TRBD1. CDR3 length: 15 amino acids. The V gene's germline CDR1 is SGHDT and CDR2 YYEEEE. The CDR3 DNA reads as TGTGCCAGCAGCTGGGGGACAGGGGGCACGGATACGCAGTATTTT. It encodes CASSWGTGGTDTQYF.

The sample holds one count of this clone. V is TRBV18 and J is TRBJ1-4; D not certain. Trimming shortened V by 9 bases and J by 0 bases, and 14 bases separated the two germline ends. CDR1 is KGHSH, CDR2 LQKENI, per germline. The CDR3 sequence is 15 residues long. The CDR3 DNA sequence: TGTGCCAGTTTACCGGGCCGGACAACTAATGAAAAACTGTTTTTT. It encodes CASLPGRTTNEKLFF.

The chain combines TRBV27 with TRBJ2-7; 7 nucleotides align to TRBD1. This CDR3 contains 16 residues. V shed 6 bases, J shed 3 bases, and the junction held 14 bases outside the gene matches. Per germline, CDR1 MNHEY and CDR2 SMNVEV (reference sequence). This CDR3 is CASSISGQIHLYEQYF. The CDR3 DNA reads as TGTGCCAGCAGCATCTCGGGACAGATCCATCTCTACGAGCAGTACTTC.

The rearrangement links TRBV4-1 to TRBJ2-3; 14 nucleotides align to TRBD2. The CDR3 runs to 14 residues. V was clipped by 0 bases and J by 14 bases; unmatched bases: 4. Germline CDR1 and CDR2: MGHRA and YSYEKL. The CDR3 DNA reads as TGCGCCAGCAGCCAAGATTGGACTAGCGGGGGGAGGTATTTT. It translates to CASSQDWTSGGRYF.

A word on this clone: An end of the junction differs from the germline gene, which may be a read error. This chain joins TRBV3-1 (or the pseudogene TRBV3-2) and TRBJ2-2; TRBD2 matches 16 bases. Looked up from germline, CDR1 is LGHDT and CDR2 is YNNKEL (reference sequence). This CDR3 has 18 amino acids. CDR3 nucleotides: TGTGCCCGCACCGGGACTAGCGGGGGGGCCGCGAACCCCGGGGAGCTGTTTTTT. It specifies CARTGTSGGAANPGELFF.

CDR3 loop: CASSPPSLTDTQYF. In DNA, the CDR3 is TGTGCCAGCTCACCACCGAGCCTCACAGATACGCAGTATTTT. The V and J genes are TRBV18 and TRBJ2-3, with unresolved D. V was clipped by 0 bases and J by 2 bases, with 6 bases between them. CDR3 length equals 14 residues. Germline V gene data show CDR1 as KGHSH and CDR2 as LQKENI. Using reference TRBV18 and TRBJ2-3 for the parts outside the CDR3, the full variable domain is NAGVMQNPRHLVRRRGQEARLRCSPMKGHSHVYWYRQLPEEGLKFMVYLQKENIIDESGMPKERFSAEFPKEGPSILRIQQVVRGDSAAYFCASSPPSLTDTQYFGPGTRLTVL.

The chain joins TRBV10-2 to TRBJ2-7; D remains ambiguous. V lost 3 bases, J lost 5 bases, and 8 bases lay in between. This CDR3 has 12 residues. Per germline, CDR1 WSHSY and CDR2 SAAADI. CDR3 residues: CASSDFINEQYF. For the CDR3, the DNA is TGCGCCAGCAGTGATTTTATCAACGAGCAGTACTTC.

The chain combines TRBV4-1 with TRBJ1-6; D remains ambiguous. Germline CDR1 is MGHRA and CDR2 is YSYEKL. This CDR3 has 12 amino acids. The V end lost 1 base, the J end lost 12 bases, and 7 bases lay between the germline ends. The CDR3 here is CASSQGDGPLHF. DNA of the CDR3: TGCGCCAGCAGCCAAGGCGACGGACCCCTCCACTTT.

The chain carries TRBV9 and TRBJ2-3, with TRBD2 identical over 8 bases. CDR1 is SGDLS, CDR2 YYNGEE, per germline. Losses at the gene ends were 2 bases for V and 3 bases for J; bases not matched to a gene: 5. The CDR3 has 15 amino acids. The CDR3, as DNA: TGTGCCAGCAGCGTTAGCGGGAAAGAGACAGATACGCAGTATTTT. As protein: CASSVSGKETDTQYF.

V usage is TRBV19 and J usage is TRBJ1-1; D might be TRBD1 (6 bases). This CDR3 contains 15 residues. Deletions cut 3 bases from V and 1 base from J, with 12 bases between. Germline values: CDR1 LNHDA, CDR2 SQIVND (reference sequence). CDR3 DNA sequence: TGTGCCAGTAGTATTCTGGCAGGGGCGAACACTGAAGCTTTCTTT. This translates into CASSILAGANTEAFF.

The V call is TRBV5-1, the J call TRBJ2-3; 9 positions match TRBD2. V shed 2 bases, J shed 2 bases, and the junction held 3 bases outside the gene matches. The CDR3 totals 15 residues. Germline CDR1 reads SGHRS; CDR2 reads YFSETQ. CDR3 sequence reads: CASSFSGGFTDTQYF. The CDR3, as DNA: TGCGCCAGCAGCTTCAGCGGGGGGTTCACAGATACGCAGTATTTT.

This clone was seen a handful of times. The rearrangement links TRBV7-2 to TRBJ2-1, with D perhaps TRBD1 or TRBD2 (5 bases each). Germline assignment: CDR1 SGHTA and CDR2 FQGNSA. The CDR3 contains 15 residues. Trimming left V 4 bases short and J 5 bases short, with 15 bases between. CDR3 amino acids: CASSWGSPTNNEQFF. For the CDR3, the DNA is TGTGCCAGCAGCTGGGGGTCCCCGACAAACAATGAGCAGTTCTTC.

This rearrangement joins TRBV27 to TRBJ1-1; D gene unclear. The V end lost 7 bases, the J end lost 0 bases, and 9 bases lay between the germline ends. Germline V gene sequence: CDR1 MNHEY, CDR2 SMNVEV (reference sequence). CDR3 size: 13 residues. Written as DNA, the CDR3 is TGTGCCAGCATGACAAGATTGAACACTGAAGCTTTCTTT. It is translated as CASMTRLNTEAFF.

CDR3 DNA: TGCGCCAGCACGGACTTGATCAACAATGAGCAGTTCTTC. It translates to CASTDLINNEQFF. This chain uses TRBV5-1 with TRBJ2-1; possible D gene TRBD2, 5 bases. There are 13 residues in the CDR3. CDR1 is SGHRS, CDR2 YFSETQ, per germline. The V and J ends lost 6 bases and 5 bases respectively, with 12 bases between them.

This chain uses TRBV5-5 with TRBJ1-5; 8 bases are a match to TRBD1. Trimming removed 3 bases from V and 4 bases from J; junction bases left unmatched: 3. CDR1 is SGHKS and CDR2 is YYEKEE in the germline V gene (reference sequence). The CDR3 runs 14 residues. CDR3 protein: CASSSGQENQPQHF. CDR3 sequence (DNA): TGTGCCAGCAGCTCGGGACAGGAGAATCAGCCCCAGCATTTT. Filled out from reference TRBV5-5 and TRBJ1-5, the complete variable domain reads DAGVTQSPTHLIKTRGQQVTLRCSPISGHKSVSWYQQVLGQGPQFIFQYYEKEERGRGNFPDRFSARQFPNYSSELNVNALLLGDSALYLCASSSGQENQPQHFGDGTRLSIL.

This chain uses TRBV9 with TRBJ1-1, with D hard to call. The V gene's germline CDR1 is SGDLS and CDR2 YYNGEE. V dropped 1 base and J dropped 3 bases, with 10 bases sitting between them. This CDR3 has 14 amino acids. The CDR3 loop is CASSVLSGDTEAFF. The CDR3, as DNA: TGTGCCAGCAGCGTACTCTCGGGCGACACTGAAGCTTTCTTT. The entire variable domain, with the rest obtained from reference TRBV9 and TRBJ1-1, is as follows: DSGVTQTPKHLITATGQRVTLRCSPRSGDLSVYWYQQSLDQGLQFLIQYYNGEERAKGNILERFSAQQFPDLHSELNLSSLELGDSALYFCASSVLSGDTEAFFGQGTRLTVV.

J is TRBJ2-7 and V is TRBV20-1; D is undetermined. This CDR3 spans 16 amino acids. The V gene's germline CDR1 is DFQATT and CDR2 SNEGSKA (reference sequence). V was pared by 3 bases and J by 2 bases, with 20 bases between. The CDR3 sequence is CSASHPIKVNPYEQYF. The CDR3 DNA follows: TGCAGTGCTAGTCATCCCATCAAGGTGAACCCCTACGAGCAGTACTTC.

The gene calls are TRBV4-1 and TRBJ2-3, with a tentative D call TRBD1 (6 bases). The CDR3 consists of 15 residues. CDR1 MGHRA and CDR2 YSYEKL come from the germline V gene. V shed 1 base and J shed 2 bases, with 10 bases lying between them. For the CDR3, the DNA is TGCGCCAGCAGCCAAGTCAACAGGGCCACAGATACGCAGTATTTT. Its translation: CASSQVNRATDTQYF.

The genes are TRBV19 and TRBJ2-2; D is perhaps TRBD2 (5 bases). Germline V gene sequence: CDR1 LNHDA, CDR2 SQIVND (reference sequence). This CDR3 has 14 amino acids. The V and J ends lost 7 bases and 8 bases respectively, with 17 bases between them. DNA for the CDR3: TGTGCCAGTAATTCTAGCCCGGTGGAGGGGGAGCTGTTTTTT. As protein: CASNSSPVEGELFF.